This entry concerns a single T cell receptor (beta chain). Enrollees, about 18 to 95 years old, lived in around 23 US areas. Participant reports of clinical history set cohort assignment. Data came from immunoSEQ multiplex PCR; TCRdb stores just in-frame clones and leaves some out. This table holds around 190,000 clones, approximately 86% found once. The sample comes from a study of blood T cell repertoires in COVID-19. Study context: Sample material is recorded as cDNA or gDNA derived from T cells, B-cell-depleted T cells, or PBMCs.

This CDR3 is 14 amino acids long. Unmatched junction bases numbered 4, after V lost 1 base and J lost 10 bases. CDR1 and CDR2 from the germline V gene are PRHDT and FYEKMQ (reference sequence). The receptor was derived from a man aged 18 to 29 with acute COVID-19. The source material was PBMCs or T cells enriched from blood (not recorded which). The genes are TRBV13 and TRBJ2-1; 10 bases line up with TRBD1. As DNA, the CDR3 is TGTGCCAGCAGCTTAGCCCCGACAGGGGGCGAGCAGTTCTTC. This encodes CASSLAPTGGEQFF.